A selection of T cell receptor beta chains follows, all from one sample in a study of early T cells in non-severe SARS-CoV-2 infection. Using its own MiXCR run on the 5' RACE reads, TCRdb lists one record per CDR3 protein. Among roughly 99,000 distinct CDR3 sequences listed, 10% to 15% were seen once. The sequencing here drew on whole blood, taken at baseline. Receptors were obtained from an adult who was a healthcare worker with PCR-confirmed SARS-CoV-2 infection or an uninfected control (not recorded which). Each CDR3 is given with its conserved first and last residue. The order of the fields is clone size, V gene, J gene, D gene, CDR3 length, CDR3 protein, CDR3 DNA. The D gene is left open where the match is weak. Size values are once, few and many counts, or a class for expanded clones, and some rows have none.

NA	TRBV5-1	TRBJ2-5	TRBD2	16	CASSQLAGGLQETQYF	TGCGCCAGCAGCCAGCTAGCGGGAGGACTCCAAGAGACCCAGTACTTC
few	TRBV10-2	TRBJ1-6	NA	14	CASSESGAGSPLHF	TGCGCCAGCAGTGAGTCGGGGGCTGGATCACCCCTCCACTTT
many	TRBV6-1	TRBJ2-7	NA	15	CASSSRGARLYEQYF	TGTGCCAGCAGTTCCCGAGGCGCCCGCCTCTACGAGCAGTACTTC
few	TRBV4-2	TRBJ2-6	NA	16	CASSQEERSGANVLTF	TGTGCCAGCAGCCAAGAAGAGCGCTCTGGGGCCAACGTCCTGACTTTC
many	TRBV19	TRBJ2-7	NA	14	CASSMDREVNEQYF	TGTGCCAGTAGTATGGATAGGGAGGTGAACGAGCAGTACTTC
few	TRBV7-9	TRBJ2-5	NA	14	CASSFRDPRETQYF	TGTGCCAGCAGTTTCCGGGACCCTCGAGAGACCCAGTACTTC
few	TRBV20-1	TRBJ1-6	TRBD1	20	CSARDSPIGTASSYNSPLHF	TGCAGTGCTAGAGATTCCCCCATCGGGACAGCGAGCTCCTATAATTCACCCCTCCACTTT
few	TRBV3-1	TRBJ2-3	NA	12	CASSSSVDTQYF	TGTGCCAGCAGCTCTTCCGTAGATACGCAGTATTTT
NA	TRBV11-2	TRBJ2-7	TRBD2	15	CASTRRGGPPYEQYF	TGTGCCAGCACCCGCCGCGGGGGGCCTCCCTACGAGCAGTACTTC
NA	TRBV3-1	TRBJ2-1	TRBD2	18	CASSPGSGGLGSYNEQFF	TGTGCCAGCAGCCCAGGTAGCGGGGGTCTTGGATCCTACAATGAGCAGTTCTTC
many	TRBV5-4	TRBJ2-2	TRBD2	15	CASSTGLVSTGELFF	TGTGCCAGCAGCACGGGACTAGTTAGCACCGGGGAGCTGTTTTTT
few	TRBV2	TRBJ2-5	TRBD2	15	CASSRLAGGLETQYF	TGTGCCAGCAGTAGACTAGCGGGGGGCCTAGAGACCCAGTACTTC
many	TRBV11-2	TRBJ2-1	NA	14	CASSLVEGIVEQFF	TGTGCCAGCAGCTTAGTCGAGGGAATAGTTGAGCAGTTCTTC
many	TRBV4-1	TRBJ1-2	TRBD1	15	CASSPWDRAIYGYTF	TGCGCCAGCAGCCCATGGGACAGGGCGATCTATGGCTACACCTTC
few	TRBV11-2	TRBJ2-5	NA	14	CASSFRPETGLQYF	TGTGCCAGCAGCTTTCGGCCCGAAACAGGCCTCCAGTACTTC
NA	TRBV28	TRBJ1-2	NA	14	CASSPPGFNYGYTF	TGTGCCAGCAGTCCTCCCGGGTTTAACTATGGCTACACCTTC
NA	TRBV5-4	TRBJ2-6	NA	16	CASSRALEAGANVLTF	TGTGCCAGCAGCCGAGCCCTAGAGGCCGGGGCCAACGTCCTGACTTTC
NA	TRBV5-1	TRBJ2-2	TRBD1	14	CASSYKQGAEELFF	TGCGCCAGCAGTTATAAACAGGGGGCCGAGGAGCTGTTTTTT
many	TRBV28	TRBJ2-2	NA	15	CASRGAPPGSGELFF	TGTGCCAGCAGGGGGGCGCCACCCGGCAGCGGGGAGCTGTTTTTT
many	TRBV2	TRBJ2-7	NA	14	CASSGGPGAYEQYF	TGTGCCAGCAGTGGGGGGCCAGGAGCCTACGAGCAGTACTTC
NA	TRBV28	TRBJ1-6	NA	16	CASSLRTVPYNSPLHF	TGTGCCAGCAGTCTCCGGACAGTCCCCTATAATTCACCCCTCCACTTT
NA	TRBV2	TRBJ1-1	NA	12	CASSGHGTEAFF	TGTGCCAGCAGTGGACACGGAACTGAAGCTTTCTTT
many	TRBV5-1	TRBJ2-4	NA	16	CASSPGPGLAKNIQYF	TGCGCCAGCAGCCCTGGGCCGGGACTAGCCAAAAACATTCAGTACTTC
few	TRBV9	TRBJ2-1	NA	18	CASSVQAGGLLVYNEQFF	TGTGCCAGCAGCGTACAGGCAGGCGGCTTGCTCGTCTACAATGAGCAGTTCTTC
few	TRBV5-1	TRBJ2-1	TRBD2	16	CASSRRGASGDNEQFF	TGCGCCAGCAGCCGGAGGGGGGCTAGCGGGGACAATGAGCAGTTCTTC
few	TRBV5-1	TRBJ2-7	TRBD2	15	CASSSGLAGIHEQYF	TGCGCCAGCAGCTCGGGACTAGCGGGGATCCACGAGCAGTACTTC
few	TRBV7-6	TRBJ2-3	NA	14	CASSPGQNLDTQYF	TGTGCCAGCAGCCCCGGACAGAACCTAGATACGCAGTATTTT
few	TRBV3-1	TRBJ2-6	TRBD1	18	CASSPSTGGLSGANVLTF	TGTGCCAGCAGCCCCTCGACAGGGGGTTTGTCTGGGGCCAACGTCCTGACTTTC
NA	TRBV4-1	TRBJ2-1	TRBD2	17	CASSQGRSGGGFNEQFF	TGCGCCAGCAGCCAAGGTCGATCTGGCGGGGGATTCAATGAGCAGTTCTTC
NA	TRBV27	TRBJ2-2	NA	14	CASSPLGTGGELFF	TGTGCCAGCAGTCCCTTGGGGACGGGCGGGGAGCTGTTTTTT
NA	TRBV9	TRBJ2-1	TRBD2	17	CASSLTLLAGLDNEQFF	TGTGCCAGCAGCCTTACCCTACTAGCGGGGCTTGACAATGAGCAGTTCTTC
few	TRBV3-1	TRBJ2-7	TRBD1	17	CASSQGPGTGFVYEQYF	TGTGCCAGCAGCCAAGGTCCCGGGACAGGGTTTGTCTACGAGCAGTACTTC
few	TRBV20-1	TRBJ2-2	TRBD1	13	CSASRQGTRELFF	TGCAGTGCTTCCCGACAGGGAACCAGGGAGCTGTTTTTT
many	TRBV19	TRBJ1-5	NA	16	CASSKGRVVGNQPQHF	TGTGCCAGTAGTAAAGGAAGGGTCGTCGGCAATCAGCCCCAGCATTTT
NA	TRBV25-1	TRBJ2-1	NA	16	CASSEFVISSYNEQFF	TGTGCCAGCAGTGAATTCGTGATAAGCTCCTACAATGAGCAGTTCTTC
few	TRBV20-1	TRBJ2-7	NA	12	CSASGVSYEQYF	TGCAGTGCTAGCGGAGTCTCCTACGAGCAGTACTTC
few	TRBV3-1	TRBJ2-7	NA	13	CASSQLQGYEQYF	TGTGCCAGCAGCCAGCTACAGGGATACGAGCAGTACTTC
few	TRBV28	TRBJ2-7	NA	16	CASSLLGGEVKNEQYF	TGTGCCAGCAGTTTGCTCGGCGGGGAGGTAAAGAACGAGCAGTACTTC
few	TRBV6-5	TRBJ1-2	NA	19	CASSYFGWGSMGGHYGYTF	TGTGCCAGCAGTTATTTTGGTTGGGGAAGCATGGGAGGTCATTATGGCTACACCTTC
few	TRBV7-9	TRBJ2-3	NA	13	CASSRGTTDTQYF	TGTGCCAGCAGCCGGGGGACCACAGATACGCAGTATTTT
many	TRBV24-1	TRBJ1-1	NA	12	CATRANRGEAFF	TGTGCCACCAGAGCTAACCGAGGTGAAGCTTTCTTT
many	TRBV10-3	TRBJ2-5	TRBD1	14	CAISLGQAGETQYF	TGTGCCATCAGCCTTGGACAGGCGGGAGAGACCCAGTACTTC
NA	TRBV18	TRBJ2-7	TRBD1	13	CASSVTGINEQYF	TGTGCCAGCTCCGTGACAGGGATCAACGAGCAGTACTTC
NA	TRBV7-3	TRBJ2-7	NA	13	CASSYLQGGEQYF	TGTGCCAGCAGCTACCTTCAGGGAGGCGAGCAGTACTTC
NA	TRBV7-9	TRBJ2-1	NA	13	CASSLALVLEQFF	TGTGCCAGCAGCTTAGCGTTAGTTTTAGAGCAGTTCTTC
few	TRBV12-3/TRBV12-4	TRBJ1-2	NA	14	CASSLLVRNDGYTF	TGTGCCAGCAGTTTGTTGGTCCGAAATGATGGCTACACCTTC
many	TRBV20-1	TRBJ2-1	TRBD2	15	CSARVGGRNYNEQFF	TGCAGTGCTAGAGTTGGCGGGAGAAACTACAATGAGCAGTTCTTC
few	TRBV3-1	TRBJ2-1	TRBD2	15	CASSQASGSGNEQFF	TGTGCCAGCAGCCAAGCTAGCGGGAGCGGGAATGAGCAGTTCTTC
many	TRBV12-3/TRBV12-4	TRBJ1-3	NA	14	CASSFLQPGNTIYF	TGTGCCAGCAGTTTCTTACAGCCTGGAAACACCATATATTTT
NA	TRBV7-2	TRBJ2-1	NA	16	CASSQITGRAYNEQFF	TGTGCCAGCAGCCAAATCACCGGGAGAGCCTACAATGAGCAGTTCTTC
few	TRBV12-3/TRBV12-4	TRBJ1-1	NA	14	CASNIRDQSTEAFF	TGTGCCAGCAATATCCGGGACCAGAGCACTGAAGCTTTCTTT
few	TRBV7-7	TRBJ1-1	NA	13	CASSLGSETEAFF	TGTGCTAGCAGCTTAGGGTCCGAAACTGAAGCTTTCTTT
few	TRBV5-1	TRBJ1-1	TRBD1	15	CASSKGQGTNTEAFF	TGCGCCAGCAGCAAGGGACAGGGGACAAACACTGAAGCTTTCTTT
NA	TRBV5-1	TRBJ1-2	NA	15	CASSFSGTLNYGYTF	TGCGCCAGCAGCTTCTCCGGGACACTTAACTATGGCTACACCTTC
many	TRBV12-5	TRBJ1-5	NA	14	CASGLVTGGQPQHF	TGTGCTAGTGGTTTGGTAACGGGGGGTCAGCCCCAGCATTTT
few	TRBV7-3	TRBJ2-3	NA	13	CASRRGAADTQYF	TGTGCCAGCAGAAGGGGGGCGGCAGATACGCAGTATTTT
medium-sized	TRBV4-1	TRBJ2-1	TRBD2	17	CASSQDPRGVSYNEQFF	TGCGCCAGCAGCCAAGATCCCCGGGGGGTCTCCTACAATGAGCAGTTCTTC